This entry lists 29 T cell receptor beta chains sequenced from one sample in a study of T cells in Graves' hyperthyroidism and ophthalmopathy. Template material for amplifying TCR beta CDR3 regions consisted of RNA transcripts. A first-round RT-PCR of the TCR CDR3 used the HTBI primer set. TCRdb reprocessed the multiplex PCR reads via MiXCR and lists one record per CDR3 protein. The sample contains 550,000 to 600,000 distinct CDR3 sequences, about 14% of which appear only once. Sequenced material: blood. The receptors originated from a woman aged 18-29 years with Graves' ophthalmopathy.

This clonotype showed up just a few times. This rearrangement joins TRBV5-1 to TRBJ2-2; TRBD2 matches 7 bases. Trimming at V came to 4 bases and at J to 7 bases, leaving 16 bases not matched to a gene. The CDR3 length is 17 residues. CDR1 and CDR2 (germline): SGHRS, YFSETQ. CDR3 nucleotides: TGCGCCAGCAGCCCCCCCATGGGGGGGGACCTTGGCGGGGAGCTGTTTTTT. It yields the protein CASSPPMGGDLGGELFF.

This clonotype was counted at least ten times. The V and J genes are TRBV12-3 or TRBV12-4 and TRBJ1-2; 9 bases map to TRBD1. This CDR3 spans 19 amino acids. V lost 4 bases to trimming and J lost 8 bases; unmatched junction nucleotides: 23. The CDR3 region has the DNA TGTGCCAGCAGTTCCCTCGTGCGTGTGTCCCGGGACAGGGCGGGAGGCTACACCTTC. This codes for CASSSLVRVSRDRAGGYTF.

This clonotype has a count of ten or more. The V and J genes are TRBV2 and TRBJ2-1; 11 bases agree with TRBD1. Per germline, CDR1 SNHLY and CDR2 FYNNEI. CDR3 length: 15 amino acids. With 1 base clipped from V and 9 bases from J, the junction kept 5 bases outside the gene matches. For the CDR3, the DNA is TGTGCCAGCAGTGAAGAAAGGACAGGGGGCCGTGAGCAGTTCTTC. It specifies CASSEERTGGREQFF.

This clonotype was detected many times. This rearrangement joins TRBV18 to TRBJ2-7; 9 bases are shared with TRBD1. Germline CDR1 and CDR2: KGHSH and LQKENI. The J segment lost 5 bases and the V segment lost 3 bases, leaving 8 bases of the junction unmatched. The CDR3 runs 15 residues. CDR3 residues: CASSPGPDRGDEQYF. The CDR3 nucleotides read TGTGCCAGCTCACCTGGCCCGGACAGGGGCGACGAGCAGTACTTC.

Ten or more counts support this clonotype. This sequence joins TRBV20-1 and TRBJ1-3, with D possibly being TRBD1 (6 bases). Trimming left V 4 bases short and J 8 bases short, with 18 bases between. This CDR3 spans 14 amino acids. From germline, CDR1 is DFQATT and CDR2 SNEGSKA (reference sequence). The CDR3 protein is CSATLAGGSDTIYF. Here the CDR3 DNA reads TGCAGTGCTACTCTCGCGGGGGGCTCGGACACCATATATTTT.

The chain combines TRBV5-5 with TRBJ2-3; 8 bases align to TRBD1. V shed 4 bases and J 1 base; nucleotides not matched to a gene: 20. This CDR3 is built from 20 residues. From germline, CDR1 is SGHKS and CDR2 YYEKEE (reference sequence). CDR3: CASSGGWAGGGLGRTDTQYF. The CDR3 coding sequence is TGTGCCAGCAGCGGCGGGTGGGCAGGGGGCGGTTTGGGCCGCACAGATACGCAGTATTTT.

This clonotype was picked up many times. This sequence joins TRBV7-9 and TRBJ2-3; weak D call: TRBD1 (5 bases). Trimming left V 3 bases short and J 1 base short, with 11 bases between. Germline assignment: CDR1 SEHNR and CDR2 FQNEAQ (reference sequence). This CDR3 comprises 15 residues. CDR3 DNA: TGTGCCAGCAGCTTTACAGGTCGAGGCACAGATACGCAGTATTTT. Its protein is CASSFTGRGTDTQYF.

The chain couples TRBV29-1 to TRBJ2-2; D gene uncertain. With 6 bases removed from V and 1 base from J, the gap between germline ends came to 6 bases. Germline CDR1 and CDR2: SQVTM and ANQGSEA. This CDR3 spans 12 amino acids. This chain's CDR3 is CSVLENTGELFF. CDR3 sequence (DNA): TGCAGCGTCCTGGAGAACACCGGGGAGCTGTTTTTT.

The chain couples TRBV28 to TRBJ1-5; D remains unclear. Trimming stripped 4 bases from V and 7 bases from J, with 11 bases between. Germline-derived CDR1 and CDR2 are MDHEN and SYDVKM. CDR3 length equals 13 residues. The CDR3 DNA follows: TGTGCCAGCAGTTCGCAGGTTCGCCAGCCCCAGCATTTT. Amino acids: CASSSQVRQPQHF.

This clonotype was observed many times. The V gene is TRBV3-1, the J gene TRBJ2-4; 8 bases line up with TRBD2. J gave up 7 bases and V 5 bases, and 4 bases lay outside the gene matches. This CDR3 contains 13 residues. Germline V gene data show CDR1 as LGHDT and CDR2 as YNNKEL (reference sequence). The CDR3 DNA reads TGTGCCAGCAGCTTCCGCGGGGGGAACATTCAGTACTTC. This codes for CASSFRGGNIQYF.

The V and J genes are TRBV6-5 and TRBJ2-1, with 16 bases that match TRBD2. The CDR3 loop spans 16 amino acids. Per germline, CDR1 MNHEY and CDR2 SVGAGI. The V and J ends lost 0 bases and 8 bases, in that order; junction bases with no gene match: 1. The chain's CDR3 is CASSYSGTSGRDEQFF. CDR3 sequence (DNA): TGTGCCAGCAGTTACTCCGGGACTAGCGGGAGGGATGAGCAGTTCTTC.

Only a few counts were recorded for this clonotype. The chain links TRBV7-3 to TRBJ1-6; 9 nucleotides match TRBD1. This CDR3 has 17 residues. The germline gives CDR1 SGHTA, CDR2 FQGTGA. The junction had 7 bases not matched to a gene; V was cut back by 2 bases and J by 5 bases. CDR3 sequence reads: CASSLQGQGKNNSPLHF. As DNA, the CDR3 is TGTGCCAGCAGCTTACAGGGACAGGGAAAGAATAATTCACCCCTCCACTTT.

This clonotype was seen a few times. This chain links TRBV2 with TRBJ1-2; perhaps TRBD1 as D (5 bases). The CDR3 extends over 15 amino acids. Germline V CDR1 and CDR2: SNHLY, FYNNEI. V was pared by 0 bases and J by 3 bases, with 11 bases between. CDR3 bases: TGTGCCAGCAGTGAAGCCCTCGGGGGGGACTATGGCTACACCTTC. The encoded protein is CASSEALGGDYGYTF.

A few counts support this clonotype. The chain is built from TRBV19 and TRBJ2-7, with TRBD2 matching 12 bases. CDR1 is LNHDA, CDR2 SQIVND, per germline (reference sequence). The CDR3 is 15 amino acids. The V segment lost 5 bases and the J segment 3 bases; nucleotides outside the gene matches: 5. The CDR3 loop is CASSLRLAGVYEQYF. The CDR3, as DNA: TGTGCCAGTAGTCTCCGACTAGCGGGAGTCTACGAGCAGTACTTC. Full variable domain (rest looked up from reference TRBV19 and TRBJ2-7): DGGITQSPKYLFRKEGQNVTLSCEQNLNHDAMYWYRQDPGQGLRLIYYSQIVNDFQKGDIAEGYSVSREKKESFPLTVTSAQKNPTAFYLCASSLRLAGVYEQYFGPGTRLTVT.

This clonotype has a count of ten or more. The DNA for the CDR3 is TGTGCCAGCAGCTTATTCGGTTGGCCGGGGCTGAGCACAGATACGCAGTATTTT. This translates into CASSLFGWPGLSTDTQYF. The chain recombines TRBV7-2 with TRBJ2-3; D is perhaps TRBD1 or TRBD2 (5 bases each). The CDR3 loop spans 18 amino acids. The germline V gene encodes CDR1 SGHTA and CDR2 FQGNSA. V lost 2 bases and J 0 bases, leaving 18 bases between the germline ends.

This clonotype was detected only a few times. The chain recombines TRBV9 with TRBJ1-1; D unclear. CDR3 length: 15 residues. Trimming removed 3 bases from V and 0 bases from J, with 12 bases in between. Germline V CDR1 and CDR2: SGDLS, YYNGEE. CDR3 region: CASSERDSMNTEAFF. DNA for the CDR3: TGTGCCAGCAGCGAGAGGGATAGCATGAACACTGAAGCTTTCTTT.

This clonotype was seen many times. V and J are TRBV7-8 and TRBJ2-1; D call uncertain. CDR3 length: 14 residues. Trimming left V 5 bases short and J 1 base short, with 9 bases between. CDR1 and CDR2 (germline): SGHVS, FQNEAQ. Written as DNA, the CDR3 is TGTGCCAGCAGCCCCTCTCGATCCTACAATGAGCAGTTCTTC. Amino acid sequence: CASSPSRSYNEQFF.

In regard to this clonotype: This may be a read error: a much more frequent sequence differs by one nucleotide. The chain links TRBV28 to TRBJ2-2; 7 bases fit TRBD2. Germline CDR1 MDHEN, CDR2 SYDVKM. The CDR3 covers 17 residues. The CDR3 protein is CASSLQTGRTNTGELVF. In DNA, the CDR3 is TGTGCCAGCAGTCTACAAACCGGGAGGACGAACACCGGGGAGCTGGTTTTT.

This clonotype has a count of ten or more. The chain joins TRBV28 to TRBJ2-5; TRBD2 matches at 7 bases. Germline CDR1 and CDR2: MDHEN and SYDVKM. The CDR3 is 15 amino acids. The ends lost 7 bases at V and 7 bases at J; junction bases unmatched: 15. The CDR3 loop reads CASTPVGGPWRTQYF. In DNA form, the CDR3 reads TGTGCCAGCACCCCCGTGGGAGGGCCATGGCGGACCCAGTACTTC.

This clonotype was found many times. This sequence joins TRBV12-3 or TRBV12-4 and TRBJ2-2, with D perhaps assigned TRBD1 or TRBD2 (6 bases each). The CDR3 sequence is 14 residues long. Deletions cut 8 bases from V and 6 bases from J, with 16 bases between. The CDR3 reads CASSWGALSGELFF. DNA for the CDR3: TGTGCCAGCTCTTGGGGGGCTTTATCCGGGGAGCTGTTTTTT.

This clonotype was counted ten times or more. This CDR3 reads CSVERDSPYEQYF. CDR3 nucleotide sequence: TGCAGCGTTGAGAGGGACAGCCCCTACGAGCAGTACTTC. The rearrangement joins TRBV29-1 to TRBJ2-7; 7 bases fit TRBD1. Unmatched junction bases numbered 4, after V lost 3 bases and J lost 2 bases. Germline CDR1 reads SQVTM; CDR2 reads ANQGSEA. The CDR3 length is 13 residues.

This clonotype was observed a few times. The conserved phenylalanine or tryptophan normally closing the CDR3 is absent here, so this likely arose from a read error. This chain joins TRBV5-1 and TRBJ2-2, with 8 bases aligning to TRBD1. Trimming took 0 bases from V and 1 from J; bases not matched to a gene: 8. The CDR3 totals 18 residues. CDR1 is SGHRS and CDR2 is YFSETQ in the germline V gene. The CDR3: CASSLAGFGQGNTGELFS. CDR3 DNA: TGCGCCAGCAGCTTGGCCGGCTTCGGACAGGGGAACACCGGGGAGCTGTTTTCT.

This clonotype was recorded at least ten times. The CDR3 DNA sequence: TGTGCCTGGAAGGCGGAGATCTATGGCTACACCTTC. Its translation is CAWKAEIYGYTF. The chain combines TRBV30 with TRBJ1-2; unclear D gene. CDR1 and CDR2 from the germline V gene are GTSNPN and SVGIG (reference sequence). Trimming left V 4 bases short and J 4 bases short, with 10 bases between. CDR3 length: 12 residues.

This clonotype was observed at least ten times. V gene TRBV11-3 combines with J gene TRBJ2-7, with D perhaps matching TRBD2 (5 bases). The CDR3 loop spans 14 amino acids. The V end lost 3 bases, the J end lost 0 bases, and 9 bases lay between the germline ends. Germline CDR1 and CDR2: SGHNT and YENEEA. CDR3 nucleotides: TGTGCCAGCAGCTTCGGAGCGGCCTCCTACGAGCAGTACTTC. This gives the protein CASSFGAASYEQYF.

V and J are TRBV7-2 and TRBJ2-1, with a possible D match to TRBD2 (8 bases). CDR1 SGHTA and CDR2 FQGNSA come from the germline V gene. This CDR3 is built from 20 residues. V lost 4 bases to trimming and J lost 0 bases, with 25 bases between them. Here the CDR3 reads CASSYPGQQLSGSSYNEQFF. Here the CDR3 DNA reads TGTGCCAGCAGCTACCCGGGACAGCAACTCAGCGGGAGCTCCTACAATGAGCAGTTCTTC. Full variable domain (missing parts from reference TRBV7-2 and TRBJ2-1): GAGVSQSPSNKVTEKGKDVELRCDPISGHTALYWYRQSLGQGLEFLIYFQGNSAPDKSGLPSDRFSAERTGGSVSTLTIQRTQQEDSAVYLCASSYPGQQLSGSSYNEQFFGPGTRLTVL.

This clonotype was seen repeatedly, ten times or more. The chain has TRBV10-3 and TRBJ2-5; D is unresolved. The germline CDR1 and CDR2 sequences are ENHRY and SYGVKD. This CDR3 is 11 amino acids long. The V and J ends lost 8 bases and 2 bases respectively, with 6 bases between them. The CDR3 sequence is CAIGQQETQYF. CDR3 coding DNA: TGTGCCATCGGCCAGCAAGAGACCCAGTACTTC.

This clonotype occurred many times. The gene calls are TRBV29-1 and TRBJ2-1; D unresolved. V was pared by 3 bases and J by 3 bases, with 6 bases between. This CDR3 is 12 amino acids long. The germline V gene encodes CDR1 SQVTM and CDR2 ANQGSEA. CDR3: CSVDLHYNEQFF. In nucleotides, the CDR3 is TGCAGCGTTGATTTGCACTACAATGAGCAGTTCTTC.

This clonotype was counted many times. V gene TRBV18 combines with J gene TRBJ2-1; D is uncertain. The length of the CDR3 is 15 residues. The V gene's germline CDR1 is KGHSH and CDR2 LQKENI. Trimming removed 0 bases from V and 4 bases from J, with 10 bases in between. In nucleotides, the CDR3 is TGTGCCAGCTCACCACCGGATCTACATTACAATGAGCAGTTCTTC. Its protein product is CASSPPDLHYNEQFF.

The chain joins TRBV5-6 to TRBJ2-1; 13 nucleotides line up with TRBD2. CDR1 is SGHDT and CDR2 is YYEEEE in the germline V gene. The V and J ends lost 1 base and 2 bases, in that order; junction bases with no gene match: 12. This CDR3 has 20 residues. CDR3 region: CASSLLSTSGRTITYNEQFF. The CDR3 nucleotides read TGTGCCAGCAGCTTGTTGTCGACTAGCGGGAGGACCATCACCTACAATGAGCAGTTCTTC.